This T cell receptor beta chain was obtained from a study of shared clonotypes between healthy human individuals. General observations from the study: Among donors, sharing of clonotypes was expected to be affected by sequencing depth.

In the case of this clone: As yet, its antigen is unknown.

The length of the CDR3 is 13 residues. The V and J ends lost 3 bases and 5 bases respectively, with 8 bases between them. Germline V CDR1 and CDR2: SGDLS, YYNGEE. Genomic DNA from each subset was divided evenly over several immunoSEQ plates. Using immunoSEQ multiplex PCR, the repertoire was profiled, and TCRdb retains in-frame clones only, with some absent. The sample has roughly 2.2 million clones, 90% to 95% seen once. The receptor comes from a man between 18 and 35 years old in good health. Some clones in this sample may be carry-over from other donors' samples. This sequence joins TRBV9 and TRBJ2-2; D gene unclear. What was sequenced was naive CD4+ T cells from PBMCs. Stated subset: CD45RA+ positively selected. In DNA form, the CDR3 reads TGTGCCAGCAGCGGGGGTACAACCGGGGAGCTGTTTTTT. This codes for CASSGGTTGELFF.